The sequence of this TCR beta chain was determined in a study of beta chain features in type 1 diabetes. Study results and caveats: Junctions at VDJ sites from type 1 diabetes patients had fewer insertions and more deletions.

Concerning this clone itself: Its specificity is not known. Other DNA variants within this sample encode the same CDR3.

Every bit of the isolated RNA underwent reverse transcription, so sequencing read expressed TCRB transcripts. Measured with immunoSEQ multiplex PCR; TCRdb has only the in-frame clones, and not every one. The sample lists nearly 350,000 clones, 7% to 9% occurring once. Sequenced input: central memory CD4+ T cells from blood. The TCR was taken from a young woman in good health.

The DNA for the CDR3 is TGCAGCGTTGACCCGCGGGGCACAGATACGCAGTATTTT. This codes for CSVDPRGTDTQYF. V gene TRBV29-1 combines with J gene TRBJ2-3, with D perhaps matching TRBD2 (5 bases). From germline, CDR1 is SQVTM and CDR2 ANQGSEA. This CDR3 contains 13 residues. Trimming removed 3 bases at V and 1 base at J, with 8 bases between.